This T cell receptor (beta chain) comes out of a study of shared T cell receptors in the human thymus. CDR1 is MGHDK, CDR2 SYGVNS, per germline. With 3 bases clipped from V and 5 bases from J, the junction kept 6 bases outside the gene matches. This CDR3 is 16 amino acids long. Profiled with immunoSEQ multiplex PCR; TCRdb holds only in-frame clones, not every one. This sample has hundreds of thousands of clones; roughly 85% occur once, and the top ten carry 0.008% to 0.011%. This sample was shared with a second study, whose subject was human thymus T cells.

This TCR was recovered from a girl under two years old with a congenital heart defect. Material for sequencing was thymocytes. The rearrangement joins TRBV25-1 to TRBJ2-1; TRBD2 matches at 11 bases. The CDR3, as DNA: TGTGCCAGCAGTGAGTCCGGGACTAGCGGCCACAATGAGCAGTTCTTC. Amino acid sequence: CASSESGTSGHNEQFF. Using reference TRBV25-1 and TRBJ2-1 for the parts outside the CDR3, the full variable domain is EADIYQTPRYLVIGTGKKITLECSQTMGHDKMYWYQQDPGMELHLIHYSYGVNSTEKGDLSSESTVSRIRTEHFPLTLESARPSHTSQYLCASSESGTSGHNEQFFGPGTRLTVL.